This is a list of T cell receptor beta chains from one sample in a study of T cell repertoires in cytomegalovirus infection. For these TCRs, the target antigens are not known. Via MiXCR, TCRdb re-called the reads, giving one row per CDR3 protein. The sample carries approximately 73,000 distinct CDR3 sequences, roughly 40% recorded once. The sample consisted of CD8+ T cells from cultured PBMCs, taken from culture after CMV antigen stimulation. The receptors shown here come from a human donor in good health (CMV status not recorded). Some clones in this sample may be carry-over from other donors' samples. Both conserved end residues are part of each CDR3. Each record gives: D gene, V gene, clone size, J gene, CDR3 protein, CDR3 DNA. The D gene is left open where the match is weak. Some rows have no size entry. The others give once, few or many, or a class for an expanded clone.

>.|TRBV5-6|.|TRBJ2-4
CASSLGVGLAKNIQYF
TGTGCCAGCAGCTTGGGAGTGGGACTAGCCAAAAACATTCAGTACTTC
>.|TRBV6-2/TRBV6-3|few|TRBJ1-2
CASSSFLGSNYGYTF
TGTGCCAGCAGTTCGTTCCTGGGCAGCAACTATGGCTACACCTTC
>.|TRBV6-1|few|TRBJ2-1
CASSETRGWGNEQFF
TGTGCCAGCAGTGAAACGAGGGGGTGGGGGAATGAGCAGTTCTTC
>.|TRBV28|.|TRBJ1-4
CASSTEGATNEKLFF
TGTGCCAGCAGTACAGAGGGAGCAACTAATGAAAAACTGTTTTTT
>TRBD1|TRBV7-6|many|TRBJ1-5
CASSPDRGSNQPQHF
TGTGCCAGCAGCCCGGACAGGGGAAGCAATCAGCCCCAGCATTTT
>.|TRBV10-3|few|TRBJ1-1
CAISENLGGYTEAFF
TGTGCCATCAGTGAGAATCTGGGCGGTTACACTGAAGCTTTCTTT
>.|TRBV2|once|TRBJ1-1
CANPQNTEAFF
TGTGCCAACCCACAGAACACTGAAGCTTTCTTT
>.|TRBV5-1|.|TRBJ2-7
CASSFSGPLGDEQYF
TGCGCCAGCAGCTTCTCAGGTCCCCTGGGCGACGAGCAGTACTTC
>TRBD1|TRBV10-3|.|TRBJ2-2
CAISPLDRVPSGELFF
TGTGCCATCAGTCCCCTCGACAGGGTACCCTCCGGGGAGCTGTTTTTT
>.|TRBV7-2|few|TRBJ2-7
CASSGWDGSYEQYF
TGTGCCAGCAGCGGATGGGACGGCTCCTACGAGCAGTACTTC
>.|TRBV29-1|.|TRBJ1-2
CSVDRGMNGYTF
TGCAGCGTTGATCGGGGGATGAATGGCTACACCTTC
>.|TRBV4-1|few|TRBJ2-1
CASSQDGRTVYNEQFF
TGCGCCAGCAGCCAAGATGGTCGGACAGTTTACAATGAGCAGTTCTTC
>.|TRBV28|.|TRBJ2-7
CASSFVSGDSSYEQYF
TGTGCCAGCAGTTTTGTCTCGGGGGATAGCTCCTACGAGCAGTACTTC
>TRBD2|TRBV28|.|TRBJ2-3
CASGLSRRGNTDTQYF
TGTGCCAGCGGCTTATCACGGCGGGGGAACACAGATACGCAGTATTTT
>TRBD2|TRBV7-9|few|TRBJ2-1
CASSLETSISYNEQFF
TGTGCCAGCAGCTTAGAGACTAGCATCTCCTACAATGAGCAGTTCTTC
>.|TRBV12-3/TRBV12-4|.|TRBJ2-3
CASIQGEADTQYF
TGTGCCAGCATCCAGGGGGAGGCAGATACGCAGTATTTT
>.|TRBV7-2|few|TRBJ2-6
CASSLMIATSSGANVLTF
TGTGCCAGCAGCTTAATGATCGCCACCAGCTCTGGGGCCAACGTCCTGACTTTC
>.|TRBV12-3/TRBV12-4|.|TRBJ2-7
CASSLTSTYEQYF
TGTGCCAGCAGTTTAACCAGCACCTACGAGCAGTACTTC
>TRBD2|TRBV6-1|few|TRBJ2-3
CASSSYLAGGYTDTQYF
TGTGCCAGCAGTTCTTACCTAGCGGGGGGCTACACAGATACGCAGTATTTT
>.|TRBV19|.|TRBJ1-1
CASTPPGHTEAFF
TGTGCCAGTACCCCACCCGGCCACACTGAAGCTTTCTTT
>.|TRBV4-1|.|TRBJ1-1
CASSQVVQTDNTEAFF
TGCGCCAGCAGCCAAGTCGTCCAGACAGACAACACTGAAGCTTTCTTT
>TRBD1|TRBV2|.|TRBJ1-5
CASSEAWDRKNQPQHF
TGTGCCAGCAGTGAAGCTTGGGACAGGAAGAATCAGCCCCAGCATTTT
>TRBD2|TRBV6-5|.|TRBJ2-7
CASSYSSRGEISYEQYF
TGTGCCAGCAGTTACTCGTCCCGGGGGGAAATATCCTACGAGCAGTACTTC
>TRBD1|TRBV6-6|.|TRBJ2-2
CASIWTGGYTGELFF
TGTGCCAGCATTTGGACAGGGGGCTACACCGGGGAGCTGTTTTTT
>.|TRBV7-2|few|TRBJ2-7
CASSLARALSYEQYF
TGTGCCAGCAGCTTAGCCAGGGCCCTCTCCTACGAGCAGTACTTC
>.|TRBV7-8|many|TRBJ2-7
CASSLVAGSYEQYF
TGTGCCAGCAGCTTAGTCGCAGGGTCCTACGAGCAGTACTTC
>TRBD1|TRBV7-6|.|TRBJ2-2
CASSYDRERVETGELFF
TGTGCCAGCAGCTACGACAGGGAAAGGGTCGAAACCGGGGAGCTGTTTTTT
>TRBD1|TRBV19|.|TRBJ1-2
CASSPLRGQGPIYGYTF
TGTGCCAGTAGTCCGTTGAGGGGACAGGGGCCGATCTATGGCTACACCTTC
>.|TRBV27|many|TRBJ1-2
CASSSYPTNGYTF
TGTGCCAGCAGTTCCTACCCGACGAACGGCTACACCTTC
>.|TRBV7-9|.|TRBJ2-5
CASSVPIDSRLETQYF
TGTGCCAGCAGCGTACCGATTGACAGTCGGCTAGAGACCCAGTACTTC
>.|TRBV19|few|TRBJ2-1
CASSRDGSSYNEQFF
TGTGCCAGTAGCCGGGACGGTAGCTCCTACAATGAGCAGTTCTTC
>.|TRBV7-6|few|TRBJ2-5
CASSLEGDWVPMASRRETQYF
TGTGCCAGCAGCTTAGAGGGGGATTGGGTACCGATGGCCTCACGACGAGAGACCCAGTACTTC
>TRBD1|TRBV4-1|.|TRBJ2-2
CASSHGQANTGELFF
TGCGCCAGCAGCCACGGACAGGCGAACACCGGGGAGCTGTTTTTT
>TRBD2|TRBV20-1|.|TRBJ2-1
CSASAGGQDYNEQFF
TGCAGTGCTAGCGCGGGGGGGCAGGACTACAATGAGCAGTTCTTC
>.|TRBV10-2|few|TRBJ2-7
CASSGYGAYEQYF
TGCGCCAGCAGTGGATATGGTGCCTACGAGCAGTACTTC
>TRBD2|TRBV4-1|.|TRBJ2-2
CASSHIPGLGNTGELFF
TGCGCCAGCAGCCACATACCGGGACTAGGGAACACCGGGGAGCTGTTTTTT
>.|TRBV7-9|many|TRBJ2-3
CASVTDTQYF
TGTGCCAGCGTTACCGATACGCAGTATTTT
>.|TRBV24-1|.|TRBJ2-5
CATSDFNNQETQYF
TGTGCCACCAGTGATTTCAACAACCAAGAGACCCAGTACTTC
>.|TRBV6-6|.|TRBJ2-5
CASIGPRAQETQYF
TGTGCCAGCATTGGCCCCCGGGCCCAAGAGACCCAGTACTTC
>TRBD2|TRBV28|once|TRBJ2-1
CASSLSTSGGYNEQFF
TGTGCCAGCAGTTTATCGACTAGCGGGGGTTACAATGAGCAGTTCTTC
>TRBD1|TRBV4-1|.|TRBJ2-5
CASSQVEQGAETQYF
TGCGCCAGCAGCCAAGTCGAGCAGGGGGCGGAGACCCAGTACTTC
>.|TRBV4-2|.|TRBJ1-3
CASSQRGSRAYSGNTIYF
TGTGCCAGCAGCCAACGGGGTAGCAGGGCTTACTCTGGAAACACCATATATTTT
>TRBD2|TRBV5-6|.|TRBJ2-3
CASSLGMSGGVADTQYF
TGTGCCAGCAGCTTGGGTATGAGCGGGGGGGTCGCAGATACGCAGTATTTT
>TRBD1|TRBV4-2|.|TRBJ2-2
CASSQPPISSDRTNTGELFF
TGTGCCAGCAGCCAACCCCCGATAAGTTCGGACAGGACGAACACCGGGGAGCTGTTTTTT
>.|TRBV7-9|few|TRBJ1-1
CASSLATEAFF
TGTGCCAGCAGCTTAGCCACTGAAGCTTTCTTT
>.|TRBV29-1|.|TRBJ1-2
CSAETGSIYGYTF
TGCAGCGCGGAAACAGGGTCAATCTATGGCTACACCTTC
>.|TRBV13|.|TRBJ2-4
CASSSPELKNIQYF
TGTGCCAGCAGCTCCCCGGAACTCAAAAACATTCAGTACTTC
>.|TRBV7-2|few|TRBJ2-7
CASSLEVGEQYF
TGTGCCAGCAGCTTAGAGGTTGGGGAGCAGTACTTC
>TRBD2|TRBV28|few|TRBJ2-7
CASSLGGGLTYEQYF
TGTGCCAGCAGTTTAGGCGGGGGGTTAACCTACGAGCAGTACTTC
>TRBD1|TRBV14|few|TRBJ2-7
CASRPGQTYEQYF
TGTGCCAGCAGACCGGGACAGACCTACGAGCAGTACTTC
>TRBD1|TRBV7-9|few|TRBJ1-2
CASDIGTGDGYGYTF
TGTGCCAGCGACATTGGGACAGGGGACGGCTATGGCTACACCTTC
>TRBD1|TRBV20-1|.|TRBJ1-2
CSATLGQGSYGYTF
TGCAGTGCTACCCTTGGACAGGGTAGCTATGGCTACACCTTC
>.|TRBV11-2|.|TRBJ1-1
CASSRRLQGTNTEAFF
TGTGCCAGCAGCCGCCGACTACAGGGTACGAACACTGAAGCTTTCTTT
>TRBD2|TRBV7-2|few|TRBJ2-1
CASSISGGEWEQFF
TGTGCCAGCAGCATTAGCGGGGGGGAGTGGGAGCAGTTCTTC
>.|TRBV6-6|once|TRBJ2-1
CASSYSLLLQQFF
TGTGCCAGCAGTTACTCCCTGCTTTTGCAGCAGTTCTTC
>.|TRBV7-6|few|TRBJ1-4
CASSPVDGEKLFF
TGTGCCAGCAGCCCGGTGGATGGGGAAAAACTGTTTTTT
>TRBD1|TRBV7-8|few|TRBJ2-1
CASSLAGGDYNEQFF
TGTGCCAGCAGCTTAGCAGGGGGCGACTACAATGAGCAGTTCTTC